These 18 T cell receptor beta chains were sequenced from one sample in a study of blood T cell repertoires in COVID-19. Assay used: immunoSEQ multiplex PCR; TCRdb lists only in-frame clones, some missing. The sample contains 150,000 to 200,000 clones, around 92% of which appear only once. Sequencing input: peripheral blood. These receptor sequences come from a man under 40 with COVID-19, enrolled during active disease.

The V and J genes are TRBV2 and TRBJ1-4; a possible D gene is TRBD1 (6 bases). The germline CDR1 and CDR2 sequences are SNHLY and FYNNEI. The CDR3 is made up of 13 amino acids. V lost 11 bases to trimming and J lost 3 bases, with 13 bases between them. The CDR3 reads CAGKRGSNEKLFF. The CDR3 bases are TGTGCCGGAAAAAGGGGGTCTAATGAAAAACTGTTTTTT.

This rearrangement joins TRBV19 to TRBJ2-3; 11 bases map to TRBD1. The germline V gene encodes CDR1 LNHDA and CDR2 SQIVND (reference sequence). Losses at the gene ends were 5 bases for V and 7 bases for J; bases not matched to a gene: 5. The CDR3 contains 14 residues. CDR3 loop: CASSRDRGWNTQYF. CDR3 sequence (DNA): TGTGCCAGTAGTCGGGACAGGGGGTGGAATACGCAGTATTTT.

The count of this clone is one. This chain connects TRBV7-9 to TRBJ1-6; perhaps TRBD1 as D (5 bases). The CDR3 extends over 12 amino acids. Trimming took 5 bases from V and 9 from J, leaving 8 bases between them. Germline CDR1 is SEHNR and CDR2 is FQNEAQ (reference sequence). The CDR3 loop is CASSRGGSPLHF. CDR3 DNA: TGTGCCAGCAGCCGCGGGGGTTCACCCCTCCACTTT. Looking up the rest from reference TRBV7-9 and TRBJ1-6 gives the full variable domain: DTGVSQNPRHKITKRGQNVTFRCDPISEHNRLYWYRQTLGQGPEFLTYFQNEAQLEKSRLLSDRFSAERPKGSFSTLEIQRTEQGDSAMYLCASSRGGSPLHFGNGTRLTVT.

The J gene is TRBJ2-5, the V gene TRBV28, with D perhaps matching TRBD2 (6 bases). The V end lost 3 bases, the J end lost 5 bases, and 10 bases lay between the germline ends. The CDR3 is 13 residues long. CDR1 and CDR2 (germline): MDHEN, SYDVKM. DNA for the CDR3: TGTGCCAGCAGTTTGAGAGGAGGGGAGACCCAGTACTTC. Translated, it gives CASSLRGGETQYF.

The gene calls are TRBV7-6 and TRBJ1-3; the match to TRBD1 covers 8 bases. Germline loops: CDR1 SGHVS, CDR2 FNYEAQ. Germline trimming cut 4 bases from V and 3 bases from J; bases unmatched to any gene: 11. There are 17 residues in the CDR3. CDR3: CASSSLVQGAGGNTIYF. The CDR3 DNA sequence: TGTGCCAGCAGCTCCCTCGTTCAGGGGGCGGGTGGAAACACCATATATTTT.

This chain joins TRBV14 and TRBJ2-5; 7 positions agree with TRBD1. This CDR3 has 18 amino acids. J was trimmed by 5 bases and V by 3 bases; bases with no gene match: 18. CDR1 and CDR2 (germline): SGHDN, FVKESK. In DNA form, the CDR3 reads TGTGCCAGCAGCCAGGGCTTCGACAGGGAAGGGATGGGGGAGACCCAGTACTTC. Translation gives CASSQGFDREGMGETQYF.

The chain is built from TRBV7-2 and TRBJ2-7, with D unresolved. Trimming cost V 1 base and J 0 bases, with 10 bases left between them. The CDR3 contains 15 residues. Germline V gene data show CDR1 as SGHTA and CDR2 as FQGNSA. The CDR3 protein is CASSLDYHSSYEQYF. DNA for the CDR3: TGTGCCAGCAGCTTAGATTATCACAGCTCCTACGAGCAGTACTTC.

This rearrangement joins TRBV7-2 to TRBJ1-3; TRBD1 might be the D (6 bases). Germline V CDR1 and CDR2: SGHTA, FQGNSA. The CDR3 spans 15 residues. Trimming took 4 bases from V and 4 from J, leaving 14 bases between them. The CDR3 region is CASSSRPGQGNTIYF. CDR3 nucleotides: TGTGCCAGCAGCTCCCGCCCAGGACAGGGAAACACCATATATTTT. Full variable domain (remainder filled in from reference TRBV7-2 and TRBJ1-3): GAGVSQSPSNKVTEKGKDVELRCDPISGHTALYWYRQSLGQGLEFLIYFQGNSAPDKSGLPSDRFSAERTGGSVSTLTIQRTQQEDSAVYLCASSSRPGQGNTIYFGEGSWLTVV.

The V gene is TRBV2, the J gene TRBJ1-5; possible D gene TRBD1, 5 bases. With 8 bases removed from V and 4 bases from J, the gap between germline ends came to 9 bases. CDR1 and CDR2 from the germline V gene are SNHLY and FYNNEI. The CDR3 totals 12 residues. The CDR3: CASRPGNQPQHF. CDR3 nucleotides: TGTGCCAGCCGCCCAGGGAATCAGCCCCAGCATTTT.

The chain carries TRBV10-3 and TRBJ2-2; possible D gene TRBD2, 5 bases. Trimming took 2 bases from V and 5 from J, leaving 12 bases between them. Germline-derived CDR1 and CDR2 are ENHRY and SYGVKD. The CDR3 spans 15 residues. CDR3 nucleotides: TGTGCCATCAGTGAGGTCGGGATTCGTACCGGGGAGCTGTTTTTT. Its protein product is CAISEVGIRTGELFF.

V and J are TRBV7-9 and TRBJ2-7; 7 bases are a match to TRBD1. The germline gives CDR1 SEHNR, CDR2 FQNEAQ (reference sequence). The CDR3 spans 14 residues. Trimming at V came to 2 bases and at J to 7 bases, leaving 8 bases not matched to a gene. The DNA of the CDR3 is TGTGCCAGCAGCTTATTGACAGGGTTAACTGAGCAGTACTTC. It specifies CASSLLTGLTEQYF.

The rearrangement uses TRBV5-4 and TRBJ1-4; maybe TRBD1 (5 bases). The V gene's germline CDR1 is SGHNT and CDR2 YYREEE (reference sequence). CDR3 length: 15 amino acids. V lost 0 bases and J lost 8, with 14 bases in between. The CDR3 is CASSLGARGEEKLFF. The CDR3 region has the DNA TGTGCCAGCAGCTTGGGGGCCCGGGGGGAAGAAAAACTGTTTTTT.

This chain joins TRBV5-1 and TRBJ2-3; 13 positions agree with TRBD2. CDR1 and CDR2 from the germline V gene are SGHRS and YFSETQ. CDR3 length: 16 residues. Unmatched junction bases numbered 4, after V lost 2 bases and J lost 4 bases. The CDR3 DNA reads as TGCGCCAGCAGCTTAGTACTAGCGGGGGGGGCAGATACGCAGTATTTT. Protein: CASSLVLAGGADTQYF.

CDR3 in amino acids: CASSSGTEVSYEQYF. The CDR3 DNA is TGTGCCAGCAGTAGTGGGACAGAGGTTTCCTACGAGCAGTACTTC. The gene calls are TRBV7-9 and TRBJ2-7, with 7 bases aligning to TRBD1. Germline CDR1 is SEHNR and CDR2 is FQNEAQ (reference sequence). The trim removed 6 bases at V and 1 base at J, leaving 9 bases unmatched. CDR3 length equals 15 residues.

The V gene is TRBV7-9, the J gene TRBJ2-7; 8 nucleotides match TRBD2. J was trimmed by 6 bases and V by 1 base; bases with no gene match: 5. The CDR3 sequence is 14 residues long. Germline CDR1 and CDR2: SEHNR and FQNEAQ (reference sequence). The CDR3 region has the DNA TGTGCCAGCAGCTTAGGGACTAGCTGGGTCGAGCAGTACTTC. It translates to CASSLGTSWVEQYF.

This clone has a handful of counts. The chain employs TRBV5-4 and TRBJ2-7; 7 nucleotides agree with TRBD2. Germline CDR1 SGHNT, CDR2 YYREEE (reference sequence). The CDR3 is 14 amino acids. V was clipped by 4 bases and J by 7 bases; unmatched bases: 11. CDR3 in DNA: TGTGCCAGCAGCCGGGAGGCAGGTCGATGGGAGCAGTACTTC. This encodes CASSREAGRWEQYF.

This chain uses TRBV10-3 with TRBJ1-5, with D tentatively TRBD1 (6 bases). V dropped 6 bases and J dropped 4 bases, with 13 bases sitting between them. The CDR3 consists of 14 residues. Germline CDR1 ENHRY, CDR2 SYGVKD. CDR3 nucleotide sequence: TGTGCCATCAGCCAACAGGGTTCTAATCAGCCCCAGCATTTT. Residues: CAISQQGSNQPQHF.

This sequence joins TRBV29-1 and TRBJ2-7, with D possibly matching TRBD2 (6 bases). V lost 4 bases to trimming and J lost 0 bases, with 10 bases between them. Germline CDR1 and CDR2: SQVTM and ANQGSEA. This CDR3 spans 13 amino acids. CDR3 sequence (DNA): TGCAGCGTTGTAGCGGAGAGCTCCTACGAGCAGTACTTC. Translation: CSVVAESSYEQYF.